This TCR beta chain was profiled in a study of cytomegalovirus exposure and HLA in healthy donors (dated by TCRdb to about 2017). For the wider study: In an earlier analysis of under 600 of the donors, 250 to 350 Gb of sequence data and some 120 million unique TCR beta sequences from 150 million to 200 million T cells were reported. An early release covering roughly 640 HLA-typed donors comprised about 320 gigabases of sequencing data and around 80 million unique TCR sequences. Of the 300 to 450 genotyped donors, less than 90% were placed in the genetic ancestry cluster associated with self-reported Caucasian donors. The study was designed to test whether signatures of past pathogen exposure could be identified by cataloging public T cell receptors. Using immunosequencing, the study profiled T cell repertoires from fewer than 700 subjects and related those repertoires to cytomegalovirus serostatus. In addition to the first cohort of roughly 670 subjects, a separate validation cohort of about 120 different subjects was used. The study combined high-throughput TCR immunosequencing, statistical association of individual TCRs with disease status, and machine learning to predict cytomegalovirus infection status. In a later analysis, previously published TCR beta repertoires from fewer than 750 donors were re-analyzed and high-resolution HLA genotyping was added so that TCR occurrence patterns could be studied. Rather than drawing on any new phenotypic data, the later analysis identified candidate immune exposures from TCR beta sequences and the way those sequences occurred across donors. In an earlier analysis of a few hundred of the donors, high-throughput TCR beta sequencing was used to judge whether each TCR beta V gene segment behaved as functional or pseudogenic. Donor age, sex, ethnicity and CMV serostatus were compiled together with the repertoire data. Genome-wide SNP genotypes for about 60% of the roughly 700 donors were used in a later genetic analysis, which treated that subset as a discovery cohort. Every repertoire in the discovery cohort had been generated on one and the same sequencing platform. HLA typing included class I and class II loci at four-digit resolution. Typing coverage varied by locus: about 629-630 donors for A, B, C, DRB1 and DQB1; approximately 500 for DQA1; approximately 610 for DPA1; roughly 450 for DPB1. Roughly five DR-DQ haplotypes were treated as single units for association and clustering because of strong linkage in the cohort. Across about 380 genotyped donors of the cohort, an average of about 250,000 unique TCR beta nucleotide sequences per donor were sequenced, and roughly 18% of those sequences were non-productive.

For this clone: This clone's antigen is unknown. No much larger clonotype is one base removed from it; base qualities were not supplied.

Libraries were constructed by the immunoSEQ multiplex PCR assay. For the multiplex PCR, a mixture combining 60 forward primers for TCR Vbeta segments and 13 reverse primers for TCR Jbeta segments was used. The CDR3 region of rearranged TCR beta genes was amplified from genomic DNA by a multiplex PCR assay. The amplified TCR beta libraries were sequenced on the Illumina HiSeq System as 87-base-pair reads. From the authors' description of their analysis: A later analysis tallied 75 million to 95 million unique TCR beta chains across the 700 or so repertoires, and approximately 12 million of those chains were shared by two or more donors. To remove PCR and sequencing errors, raw reads were error-corrected and collapsed into unique sequences using a nearest-neighbor algorithm that merged closely related sequences. CDR3 sequences were aligned to IMGT reference sequences to assign V, D and J gene segments. For a sequence to be retained, a match of at least six nucleotides was required to both a V gene segment and a J gene segment. A rearrangement counted as productive if the CDR3 had no stop codons and remained in frame with V and J, and every other rearrangement counted as non-productive. Following IMGT convention, CDR3 was defined as the stretch from the second conserved V-encoded cysteine to the conserved J-encoded phenylalanine. The earlier analysis of fewer than 750 of the donors excluded sequences that lacked an unambiguous match to a single V gene segment. An earlier analysis of fewer than 650 of the donors classified V segments as functional when productive rearrangements were above 56.7% and as segregating when the standard deviation between donors was above 5%. A statistical classification framework was built to diagnose cytomegalovirus status from the catalog of TCR beta chain sequences. In a later analysis, TCR nucleotide sequences were compared against IMGT/GENE-DB human TR gene sequences so that V and J genes could be assigned. In a later analysis, CDR3 sequences and most-parsimonious VDJ recombination scenarios were assigned using the TCRdist pipeline. In a later analysis, each TCR beta chain was defined by its CDR3 amino acid sequence together with its V-gene family, and reads lacking a unique V-gene family were excluded. In a later analysis, several hundred highly shared, low-generation-probability nucleotide sequences were removed to address suspected cross-contamination and a sequencing artifact. For each public chain, a later analysis derived a clonal expansion index from normalized ranks of inferred template counts within each repertoire. Generation probabilities in a later analysis came from a VDJ recombination model fitted to out-of-frame rearrangements, and those results were checked against IGoR. Hypergeometric tests were used in a later analysis to score TCR-TCR, TCR-HLA and TCR-CMV co-occurrence, with a repertoire-size bias correction applied to the TCR pairs. A later analysis estimated false discovery rates by permuting HLA or CMV assignments 20 times. In a later analysis, co-occurring TCRs were grouped with DBSCAN, and TCRdist sequence similarity was added when clustering was performed within HLA-allele-positive subsets. For co-occurrence clustering, repertoires with fewer than 30,000 or more than 120,000 public chains were excluded, along with about five repertoires with anomalous nucleotide sharing. In its TCRdb copy, this immuneACCESS table keeps in-frame sequences only and misses some clones. Where compared with another copy, unresolved V genes explain less than half of these, and the others have no known cause. That table furnishes V, J and clone size, whereas the DNA furnished D and trimming. The sample has tens of thousands of clones on record, approximately 52% of them singletons. Jointly, the top ten make up roughly 12% of the sample.

The cohort comprised some 730 healthy bone marrow donors. Cohort members were all nominally healthy when sampled, although unrecorded immune exposures were likely present. Of the approximately 700 cohort members, around 280 had positive CMV serostatus and around 350 had negative CMV serostatus, and CMV serostatus was not recorded for the donor. Each donor provided a peripheral blood sample, and peripheral blood mononuclear cells were used for TCR beta sequencing. Genomic DNA was extracted from the blood cell samples with the Qiagen DNeasy Blood Extraction Kit. General study outcomes and caveats: In vitro tests confirmed that a few of the cytomegalovirus-associated TCR beta chains recognize cytomegalovirus antigens. Compared with equally common non-associated chains, HLA-associated TCR beta chains in a later analysis were more clonally expanded and had lower generation probabilities. Because counts were too low, about 18 rarely observed V segments, including chromosome 9 orphons, were excluded from the earlier analysis of around 640 of the donors. The study listed over 150 TCR beta chains as associated with cytomegalovirus. A later analysis reported that several top co-occurrence clusters appeared linked to parvovirus B19, influenza, CMV and Epstein-Barr virus. Sequencing depth was assumed to be roughly uniform across donors in the presence/absence analyses, though that assumption may not hold. The classifier was reported to diagnose cytomegalovirus status with high specificity and sensitivity in both the original and validation cohorts. V-gene and J-gene trimming of TCR beta chains was associated with a missense DCLRE1C variant in a later genetic analysis, and the association was replicated in an independent cohort. Specific HLA alleles were associated with about 17,000 TCR beta sequences at a false discovery rate of 0.05 in a later analysis. The sequencing pipeline was judged likely to have produced a cluster of highly shared sequence variants as a technical artifact. HLA typing was unavailable for some donors at each locus, so association tests used only the typed subset. Because the 87-base-pair reads could not distinguish some IMGT-functional V segments, including TRBV6-2 and TRBV6-3, those segments were excluded. Only TCR beta chains were sequenced in this cohort, and the absence of alpha or paired-chain data limited detectable features. A further reported finding was that TCR beta sequences accurately predicted the HLA-A and HLA-B alleles for most subjects in the first cohort. Most TCR sequences were observed very rarely across donors, whereas some public TCRs were present in many individuals. When HLA alleles, especially DR and DQ, strongly co-occurred, attributing TCR associations to individual alleles was difficult. Linkage disequilibrium might explain the correlated functional status among segregating V segments, but an unknown experimental factor could not be excluded. According to a later analysis, most CMV-associated TCR beta chains appeared to be HLA-restricted, and the HLA associations seemed to be driven largely by CMV exposure. A later analysis found that TCR association rates varied across HLA loci, with DRB1 alleles showing the most associated TCRs and HLA-C alleles the fewest. A later genetic analysis reported fewer N-insertions in productive TCRs among donors in an Asian-associated ancestry cluster than the roughly 700-donor mean. According to the authors, the approach could potentially be generalized to other disease states and immunological phenotypes. For the cohort, immune exposure information was limited to CMV serostatus. In an earlier analysis of 587 of the donors, most TCR beta V segments appeared in productive rearrangements about 90% or about 30% of the time, broadly matching IMGT annotations.

In the germline V gene (reference sequence), CDR1 corresponds to LNHDA and CDR2 to SQIVND. The CDR3 runs 15 amino acids, cysteine and phenylalanine included. The retained sequence is limited to the CDR3, 45 bases, with the frame set at the first base. Here V drops 4 bases and J drops 1 base, and the junction holds 7 bases not matched to any gene. The rearrangement combines TRBV19 with TRBJ2-7; the central 7 bases match TRBD2. The sequence derives from a human donor in good health. The specimen was PBMCs. The CDR3 reads as follows: CASSTILAQSYEQYF. The DNA reads as follows: TGTGCCAGTAGTACCATACTAGCGCAGTCCTACGAGCAGTACTTC.